The clone carrying this T cell receptor (beta chain) was detected many times. This sample was taken from a study of neurological immune-mediated disorders. TCRdb called the 5' RACE reads again in MiXCR, with one record for every CDR3 protein. The sample has about 59,000 distinct CDR3 sequences, roughly 13% seen once. This receptor was taken from a woman in her sixties with HTLV-1-associated myelopathy (HAM/TSP). The material sequenced was PBMCs.

The CDR3 nucleotides are TGCGCCAGCAGCGCGGATCGGCATGGCTACACCTTC. This translates into CASSADRHGYTF. The genes are TRBV5-1 and TRBJ1-2; D call uncertain. This CDR3 has 12 amino acids. The V end lost 4 bases, the J end lost 6 bases, and 10 bases lay between the germline ends. Germline V lookup: CDR1 SGHRS, CDR2 YFSETQ.